These 18 T cell receptor beta chains were all obtained from the same sample, sequenced in a study of CD8 T cells in ankylosing spondylitis. Using its own MiXCR run on the 5' RACE reads, TCRdb lists one record per CDR3 protein. The sample lists 700,000 to 850,000 distinct CDR3 sequences; 12% were seen once. These receptors' targets are unknown. General study points: One TCR beta motif, made up of about 8 highly homologous variants, appeared characteristic of ankylosing spondylitis blood.

The specimen was blood, either unsorted or a sorted T cell fraction (not recorded which). These receptors were obtained from a male donor with ankylosing spondylitis.

This clonotype has just a few counts. The chain recombines TRBV29-1 with TRBJ2-7, with TRBD2 matching over 7 bases. Germline CDR1 and CDR2: SQVTM and ANQGSEA. Trimming removed 6 bases from V and 2 bases from J; junction bases left unmatched: 13. The CDR3 has 15 amino acids. The CDR3 is CSVKEVAGSTYEQYF. CDR3 sequence (DNA): TGCAGCGTGAAAGAAGTAGCGGGTTCAACCTACGAGCAGTACTTC.

The V call is TRBV6-1, the J call TRBJ1-2, with unresolved D. Trimming took 5 bases from V and 3 from J, leaving 10 bases between them. There are 13 residues in the CDR3. Germline V lookup: CDR1 MNHNS, CDR2 SASEGT. The chain's CDR3 is CASSPRLDYGYTF. CDR3 in DNA: TGTGCCAGCAGTCCACGCCTGGACTATGGCTACACCTTC.

In this sample, this clonotype turned up a few times. The chain employs TRBV28 and TRBJ1-5; perhaps TRBD1 as D (5 bases). The germline V and J ends were trimmed by 4 bases and 6 bases, with 16 bases remaining between them. The CDR3 is 15 amino acids. Germline V lookup: CDR1 MDHEN, CDR2 SYDVKM. The CDR3 DNA reads as TGTGCCAGCAGTTACGTGGGCAGGGCCCCTCAGCCCCAGCATTTT. Translation: CASSYVGRAPQPQHF.

This chain links TRBV7-2 with TRBJ2-7; the D is unclear. The CDR3 is 12 amino acids. From germline, CDR1 is SGHTA and CDR2 FQGNSA. Trimming pared 3 bases from V and 9 bases from J, leaving 12 bases between. This CDR3 reads CASSFDLWWQYF. CDR3 nucleotide sequence: TGTGCCAGCAGCTTCGACCTGTGGTGGCAGTACTTC.

This clonotype was seen repeatedly, ten times or more. The V gene is TRBV20-1, the J gene TRBJ2-3; 13 bases are a match to TRBD2. The CDR3 contains 15 residues. Germline CDR1 and CDR2: DFQATT and SNEGSKA (reference sequence). The J segment lost 2 bases and the V segment lost 6 bases, leaving 5 bases of the junction unmatched. As DNA, the CDR3 is TGCAGTGCGTTAACTAGCGGGAGGGCCACAGATACGCAGTATTTT. This encodes CSALTSGRATDTQYF.

The chain carries TRBV28 and TRBJ2-5; D is unresolved. Trimming cost V 6 bases and J 2 bases, with 16 bases left between them. This CDR3 region has 15 residues. Germline V gene lookup returns CDR1 MDHEN and CDR2 SYDVKM. The CDR3 protein is CASRSLGRGQETQYF. In nucleotides, the CDR3 is TGTGCCAGCAGGAGTTTGGGTCGCGGACAAGAGACCCAGTACTTC. Full variable domain (missing parts from reference TRBV28 and TRBJ2-5): DVKVTQSSRYLVKRTGEKVFLECVQDMDHENMFWYRQDPGLGLRLIYFSYDVKMKEKGDIPEGYSVSREKKERFSLILESASTNQTSMYLCASRSLGRGQETQYFGPGTRLLVL.

This clonotype was seen ten or more times. This chain uses TRBV20-1 with TRBJ2-1; TRBD2 aligns across 7 bases. CDR1 and CDR2 (germline): DFQATT, SNEGSKA (reference sequence). The CDR3 consists of 13 residues. V lost 2 bases to trimming and J lost 2 bases; unmatched junction nucleotides: 0. This CDR3 reads CSARLAAYNEQFF. As DNA, the CDR3 is TGCAGTGCTAGACTAGCGGCCTACAATGAGCAGTTCTTC.

This clonotype was observed a few times. The chain is built from TRBV7-3 and TRBJ1-1, with 7 bases aligning to TRBD1. The V segment lost 2 bases and the J segment 6 bases; nucleotides outside the gene matches: 6. Germline loops: CDR1 SGHTA, CDR2 FQGTGA. CDR3 length equals 14 residues. CDR3 coding DNA: TGTGCCAGCAGCTTAGACAGGGTAATTCCTGAAGCTTTCTTT. Protein sequence: CASSLDRVIPEAFF.

This clonotype came up a few times. V and J are TRBV11-3 and TRBJ2-1; TRBD2 matches 7 bases. CDR1 is SGHNT, CDR2 YENEEA, per germline. Losses at the gene ends were 5 bases for V and 5 bases for J; bases not matched to a gene: 6. The CDR3 spans 14 residues. CDR3 sequence: CASSPGLDNNEQFF. CDR3 DNA sequence: TGTGCCAGCAGCCCTGGACTAGACAACAATGAGCAGTTCTTC.

The chain couples TRBV20-1 to TRBJ1-1, with D possibly TRBD1 on 5 matching bases. The CDR3 is made up of 14 amino acids. Trimming removed 6 bases at V and 8 bases at J, with 22 bases between. CDR1 is DFQATT, CDR2 SNEGSKA, per germline (reference sequence). The CDR3: CSAPPFSGRDEAFF. The CDR3 DNA reads as TGCAGTGCACCCCCCTTTTCGGGGCGTGACGAAGCTTTCTTT.

Only a few counts were recorded for this clonotype. The chain is built from TRBV6-6 and TRBJ2-3; D is unresolved. V gave up 7 bases and J gave up 3 bases, with 11 bases separating them. The CDR3 consists of 13 residues. Germline-derived CDR1 and CDR2 are MNHNY and SVGAGI (reference sequence). CDR3 loop: CASNPEPTDTQYF. The CDR3 nucleotides are TGTGCCAGCAATCCTGAGCCGACAGATACGCAGTATTTT.

V gene TRBV20-1 combines with J gene TRBJ2-7, with 14 positions matching TRBD2. This CDR3 spans 12 amino acids. Per the germline V gene, CDR1 is DFQATT and CDR2 is SNEGSKA (reference sequence). CDR3 amino acids: CRGTSGSYEQYF. CDR3 DNA: TGCAGGGGGACTAGCGGGAGTTACGAGCAGTACTTC.

This clonotype was observed a few times. The chain uses TRBV6-5 and TRBJ2-7; D is possibly TRBD1 (6 bases). The germline V and J ends were trimmed by 4 bases and 3 bases, with 16 bases remaining between them. The CDR3 extends over 15 amino acids. The germline V gene has CDR1 MNHEY and CDR2 SVGAGI. The CDR3 reads CASSFVIGQIYEQYF. CDR3 bases: TGTGCCAGCAGTTTCGTCATAGGACAGATCTACGAGCAGTACTTC.

In its sample, this clonotype was seen a few times. CDR3 amino acids: CASSPGASSYNSPLHF. The DNA of the CDR3 is TGTGCCAGCAGCCCAGGGGCGAGCTCCTATAATTCACCCCTCCACTTT. The rearrangement links TRBV9 to TRBJ1-6, with D possibly matching TRBD1 (6 bases). Trimming left V 4 bases short and J 0 bases short, with 11 bases between. CDR1 and CDR2 (germline): SGDLS, YYNGEE. The CDR3 contains 16 residues. The full variable domain, with the rest looked up from reference TRBV9 and TRBJ1-6, is DSGVTQTPKHLITATGQRVTLRCSPRSGDLSVYWYQQSLDQGLQFLIQYYNGEERAKGNILERFSAQQFPDLHSELNLSSLELGDSALYFCASSPGASSYNSPLHFGNGTRLTVT.

This clonotype occurred many times. The genes are TRBV30 and TRBJ1-1; 9 bases map to TRBD1. Losses at the gene ends were 3 bases for V and 6 bases for J; bases not matched to a gene: 11. CDR3 length: 15 residues. Germline values: CDR1 GTSNPN, CDR2 SVGIG (reference sequence). As DNA, the CDR3 is TGTGCCTGGAGGGCCTCGACAGGGGGGGTGTCTGAAGCTTTCTTT. Its protein is CAWRASTGGVSEAFF.

The chain has TRBV20-1 and TRBJ1-1, with no clear D. The CDR3 has 13 amino acids. Between the trimmed V and J ends, which lost 4 bases and 0 bases, there was a span of 9 bases. CDR1 and CDR2 from the germline V gene are DFQATT and SNEGSKA (reference sequence). The CDR3 DNA reads as TGCAGTGCTAAGACAAACATGAACACTGAAGCTTTCTTT. Its protein is CSAKTNMNTEAFF.

Ten or more counts support this clonotype. V and J are TRBV29-1 and TRBJ2-1, with a possible D match to TRBD2 (6 bases). Trimming shortened V by 7 bases and J by 4 bases, and 11 bases separated the two germline ends. CDR1 and CDR2 (germline): SQVTM, ANQGSEA. The CDR3 extends over 12 amino acids. The CDR3: CSAERVYNEQFF. The CDR3 bases are TGCAGCGCGGAGCGGGTGTACAATGAGCAGTTCTTC.

This clonotype was seen more than once but under ten times. The chain links TRBV7-2 to TRBJ2-3; a weak D match, TRBD1 (5 bases). CDR1 and CDR2 from the germline V gene are SGHTA and FQGNSA. V was cut by 5 bases and J by 4 bases, with 10 bases left in between. This CDR3 is built from 13 residues. CDR3 in DNA: TGTGCCAGCAGCCCTGGGGCTCCAGATACGCAGTATTTT. Protein sequence: CASSPGAPDTQYF. The whole variable domain, remainder taken from reference TRBV7-2 and TRBJ2-3, is GAGVSQSPSNKVTEKGKDVELRCDPISGHTALYWYRQSLGQGLEFLIYFQGNSAPDKSGLPSDRFSAERTGGSVSTLTIQRTQQEDSAVYLCASSPGAPDTQYFGPGTRLTVL.